The clone carrying this TCR beta chain showed up just a few times. This sample was included in a study of identical twins. One entry per CDR3 protein, called by TCRdb with MiXCR from the 5' RACE reads. The data contain 500,000 to 650,000 distinct CDR3 sequences, 7.1% of them seen just once; the ten biggest clones take up about 1.6%. These records were also assigned to another study, of yellow fever vaccine responses in identical twins.

Sequencing was carried out using PBMCs. The clonotype originates from a woman aged 18-30 years in good health.

As DNA, the CDR3 is TGTGCCAGCAGTCCCACAGGGTTTGGGCAGCCCCAGCATTTT. Translated, it gives CASSPTGFGQPQHF. The chain joins TRBV12-3 or TRBV12-4 to TRBJ1-5; a possible D gene is TRBD1 (6 bases). The CDR3 has 14 residues. Trimming left V 5 bases short and J 7 bases short, with 15 bases between.